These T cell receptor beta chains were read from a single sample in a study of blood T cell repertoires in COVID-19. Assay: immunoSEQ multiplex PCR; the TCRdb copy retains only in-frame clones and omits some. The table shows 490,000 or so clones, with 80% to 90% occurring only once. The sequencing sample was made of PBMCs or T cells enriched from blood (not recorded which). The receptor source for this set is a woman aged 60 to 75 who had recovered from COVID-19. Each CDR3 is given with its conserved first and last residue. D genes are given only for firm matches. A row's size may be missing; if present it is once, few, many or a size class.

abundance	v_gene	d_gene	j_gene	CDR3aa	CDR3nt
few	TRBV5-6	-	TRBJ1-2	CASKRRAQVPADYGYTF	TGTGCCAGCAAGAGGAGGGCCCAAGTCCCGGCCGACTATGGTTACACCTTC
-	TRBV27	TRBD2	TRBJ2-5	CASSLWYSGGQETQYF	TGTGCCAGCAGTCTCTGGTATAGCGGGGGCCAAGAGACCCAGTACTTC
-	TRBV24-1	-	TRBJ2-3	CATSDPEVDTQYF	TGTGCCACCAGTGATCCGGAGGTAGATACGCAGTATTTT
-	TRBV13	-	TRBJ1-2	CASSQGTRGYGYTF	TGTGCCAGCAGCCAAGGGACCCGGGGGTATGGCTACACCTTC
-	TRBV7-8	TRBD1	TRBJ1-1	CASSYITGALGSEAFF	TGTGCCAGCAGCTACATCACAGGGGCGCTCGGGTCTGAAGCTTTCTTT
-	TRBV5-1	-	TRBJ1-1	CASGESNTEAFF	TGCGCCAGCGGAGAGAGTAATACTGAAGCTTTCTTT
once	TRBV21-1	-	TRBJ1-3	CASIPQGSGNTIYF	TGTGCCAGCATCCCACAGGGGTCTGGAAACACCATATATTTT
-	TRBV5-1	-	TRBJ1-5	CASSLGVSDNQPQHF	TGCGCCAGCAGCTTAGGGGTGTCGGACAATCAGCCCCAGCATTTT
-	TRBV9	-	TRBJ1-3	CASSETLGGSGNTIYF	TGTGCCAGCAGCGAGACCCTCGGGGGATCTGGAAACACCATATATTTT
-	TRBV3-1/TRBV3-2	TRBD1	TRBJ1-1	CASSPEGQVAVAFF	TGTGCCAGCAGCCCGGAAGGACAGGTTGCAGTAGCTTTCTTT
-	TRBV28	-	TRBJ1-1	CASSLHSGNTEAFF	TGTGCCAGCAGTCTCCACTCAGGGAACACTGAAGCTTTCTTT
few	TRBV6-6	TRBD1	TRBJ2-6	CASSPGQGARGANVLTF	TGTGCCAGCAGTCCGGGACAGGGGGCAAGAGGGGCCAACGTCCTGACTTTC
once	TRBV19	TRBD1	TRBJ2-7	CASSIAGDSPYEQYF	TGTGCCAGTAGTATCGCTGGGGACAGCCCCTACGAGCAGTACTTC
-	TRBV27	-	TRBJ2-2	CASSGAYLTGELFF	TGTGCCAGTTCAGGGGCCTATCTCACCGGGGAGCTGTTTTTT
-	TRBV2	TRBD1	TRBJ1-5	CASRGGQTNQPQHF	TGTGCCAGCAGGGGGGGACAGACCAATCAGCCCCAGCATTTT
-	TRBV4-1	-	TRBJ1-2	CASSQDQGVNYGYTF	TGCGCCAGCAGCCAAGATCAAGGAGTAAACTATGGCTACACCTTC
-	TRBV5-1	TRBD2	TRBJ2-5	CASKFLAVQETQYF	TGCGCCAGCAAGTTCCTAGCGGTACAAGAGACCCAGTACTTC
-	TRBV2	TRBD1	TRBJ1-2	CASSKTGGKYGYTF	TGTGCCAGCAGTAAGACAGGGGGCAAGTATGGCTACACCTTC
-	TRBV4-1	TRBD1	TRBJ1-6	CASSLFGQGISPLHF	TGCGCCAGCAGCCTTTTCGGACAGGGGATTTCACCCCTCCACTTT
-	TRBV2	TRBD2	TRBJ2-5	CASSLRGGETQYF	TGTGCCAGCAGTTTACGGGGGGGAGAGACCCAGTACTTC